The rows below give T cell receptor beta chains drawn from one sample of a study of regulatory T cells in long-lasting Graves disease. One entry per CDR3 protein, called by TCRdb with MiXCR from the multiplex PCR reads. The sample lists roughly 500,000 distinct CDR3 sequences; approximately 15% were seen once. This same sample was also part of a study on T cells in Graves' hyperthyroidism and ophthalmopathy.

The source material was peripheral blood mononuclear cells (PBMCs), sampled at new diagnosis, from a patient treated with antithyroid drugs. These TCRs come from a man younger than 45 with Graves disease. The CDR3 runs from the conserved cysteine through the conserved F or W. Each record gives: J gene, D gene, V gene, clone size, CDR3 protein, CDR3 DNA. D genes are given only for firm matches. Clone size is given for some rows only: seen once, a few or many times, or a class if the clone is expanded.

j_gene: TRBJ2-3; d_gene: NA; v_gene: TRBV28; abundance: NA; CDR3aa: CATSFRGGGGVADTQYF; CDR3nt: TGTGCCACCTCGTTTCGGGGAGGGGGAGGGGTTGCAGATACGCAGTATTTT
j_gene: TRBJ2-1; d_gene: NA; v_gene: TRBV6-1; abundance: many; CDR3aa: CASTDYNEQFF; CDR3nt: TGTGCCAGCACAGATTACAATGAGCAGTTCTTC
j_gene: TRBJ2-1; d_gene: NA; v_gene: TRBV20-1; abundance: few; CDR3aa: CSAGSGSSYNEQFF; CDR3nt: TGCAGTGCTGGCAGCGGCAGCTCCTACAATGAGCAGTTCTTC
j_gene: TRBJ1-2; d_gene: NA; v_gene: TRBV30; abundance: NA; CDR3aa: CAWSRNQFGRSGYTF; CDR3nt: TGTGCCTGGAGTCGAAATCAGTTCGGGCGGAGTGGCTACACCTTC
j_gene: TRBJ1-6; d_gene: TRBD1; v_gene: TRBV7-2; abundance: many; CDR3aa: CASSLGGTGNSPLHF; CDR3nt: TGTGCCAGCAGCTTAGGTGGGACAGGCAACTCACCCCTCCACTTT
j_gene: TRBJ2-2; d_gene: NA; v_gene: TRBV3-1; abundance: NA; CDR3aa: CASSQAPTRTGELFF; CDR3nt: TGTGCCAGCAGCCAGGCCCCTACTAGGACCGGGGAGCTGTTTTTT
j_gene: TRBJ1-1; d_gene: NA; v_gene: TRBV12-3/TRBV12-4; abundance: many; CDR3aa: CASSPQGPELLGGF; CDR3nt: TGTGCCAGCAGCCCACAAGGCCCTGAATTGTTAGGTGGGTTT
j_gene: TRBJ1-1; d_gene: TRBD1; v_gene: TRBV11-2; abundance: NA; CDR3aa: CASSLGTGRVGAFF; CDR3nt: TGTGCCAGCAGCTTAGGGACAGGCCGGGTGGGAGCTTTCTTT
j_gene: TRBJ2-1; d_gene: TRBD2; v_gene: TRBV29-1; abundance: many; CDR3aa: CSVESFGRASREQFF; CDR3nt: TGCAGCGTTGAGTCCTTCGGGAGGGCCTCCCGTGAGCAGTTCTTC
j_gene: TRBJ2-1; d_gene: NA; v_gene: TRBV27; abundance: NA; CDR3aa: CASSLPRGEQFF; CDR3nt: TGTGCCAGCAGTTTACCCCGGGGTGAGCAGTTCTTC
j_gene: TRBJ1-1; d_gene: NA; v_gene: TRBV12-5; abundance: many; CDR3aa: CASAQVSVVHTEAFF; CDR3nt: TGTGCTAGTGCCCAAGTGTCAGTAGTACACACTGAAGCTTTCTTT
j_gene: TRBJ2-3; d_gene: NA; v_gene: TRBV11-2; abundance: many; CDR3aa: CASRLRVDTQYF; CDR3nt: TGTGCCAGCAGACTCAGGGTAGATACGCAGTATTTT
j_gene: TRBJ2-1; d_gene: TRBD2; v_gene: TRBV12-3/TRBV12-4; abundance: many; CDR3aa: CASSLEGLAGARDEQFF; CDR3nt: TGTGCCAGCAGTTTAGAAGGCCTAGCGGGAGCGAGAGATGAGCAGTTCTTC
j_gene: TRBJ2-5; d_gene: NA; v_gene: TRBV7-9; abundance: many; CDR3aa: CASRGSLGETQYF; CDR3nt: TGTGCCAGCAGGGGATCTCTAGGAGAGACCCAGTACTTC
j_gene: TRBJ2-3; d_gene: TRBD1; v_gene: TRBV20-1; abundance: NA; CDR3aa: CSAPGQWVDTQYF; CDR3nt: TGCAGTGCTCCGGGACAGTGGGTAGATACGCAGTATTTT
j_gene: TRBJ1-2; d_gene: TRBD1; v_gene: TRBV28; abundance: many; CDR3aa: CASSSGTAGLANYGYTF; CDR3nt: TGTGCCAGCAGTTCCGGGACAGCGGGCCTAGCTAACTATGGCTACACCTTC
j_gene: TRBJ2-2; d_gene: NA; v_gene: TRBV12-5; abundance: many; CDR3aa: CASGPQTGELFF; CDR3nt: TGTGCTAGTGGTCCGCAGACCGGGGAGCTGTTTTTT
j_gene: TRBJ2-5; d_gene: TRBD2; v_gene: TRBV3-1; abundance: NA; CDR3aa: CASSQGLAGGPGETQYF; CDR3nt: TGTGCCAGCAGCCAAGGACTAGCGGGAGGGCCGGGGGAGACCCAGTACTTC
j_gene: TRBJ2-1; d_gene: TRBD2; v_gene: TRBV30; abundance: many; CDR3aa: CAWSVLAELYNEQFF; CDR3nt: TGTGCCTGGAGTGTACTAGCGGAGTTATACAATGAGCAGTTCTTC
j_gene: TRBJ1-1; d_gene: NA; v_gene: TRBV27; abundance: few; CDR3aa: CASRPRFRVTEAFF; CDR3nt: TGTGCCAGCAGACCCAGGTTTCGGGTGACGGAGGCTTTCTTT
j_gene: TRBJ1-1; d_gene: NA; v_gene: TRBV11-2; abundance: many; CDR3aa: CASSLSRGLTEAFF; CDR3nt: TGTGCCAGCAGCTTAAGTCGGGGGCTTACTGAAGCTTTCTTT
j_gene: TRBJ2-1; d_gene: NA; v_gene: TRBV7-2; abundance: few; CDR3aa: CASSLWESSNEQFF; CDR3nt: TGTGCCAGCAGCTTATGGGAATCAAGCAATGAGCAGTTCTTC
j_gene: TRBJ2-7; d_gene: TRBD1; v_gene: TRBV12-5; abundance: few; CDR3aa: CASGNTLGQGASYEQYF; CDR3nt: TGTGCTAGTGGCAATACCCTGGGGCAGGGGGCCTCCTACGAGCAGTACTTC
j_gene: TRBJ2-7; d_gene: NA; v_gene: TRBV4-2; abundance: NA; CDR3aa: CASSPDWSYEQYF; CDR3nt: TGTGCCAGCAGCCCCGACTGGTCCTACGAGCAGTACTTC
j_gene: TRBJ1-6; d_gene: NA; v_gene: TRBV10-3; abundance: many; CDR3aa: CAISGADNSPLHF; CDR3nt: TGTGCCATCAGTGGGGCAGATAATTCACCCCTCCACTTT
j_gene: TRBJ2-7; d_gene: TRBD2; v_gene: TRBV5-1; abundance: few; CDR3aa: CASSSRLAGGPLEQYF; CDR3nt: TGCGCCAGCAGCTCGAGACTAGCGGGAGGGCCGTTAGAGCAGTACTTC
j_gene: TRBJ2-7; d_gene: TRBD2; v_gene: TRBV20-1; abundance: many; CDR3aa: CSARDLGSGSFLDEQYF; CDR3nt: TGCAGTGCTAGAGATTTGGGTAGCGGGAGTTTTCTTGACGAGCAGTACTTC
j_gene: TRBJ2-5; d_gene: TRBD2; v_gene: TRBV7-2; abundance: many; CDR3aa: CASSLVSSGRAGETQYF; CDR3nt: TGTGCCAGCAGCTTAGTATCCAGCGGGAGGGCCGGGGAGACCCAGTACTTC
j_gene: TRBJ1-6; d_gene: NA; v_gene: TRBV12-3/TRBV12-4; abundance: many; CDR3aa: CASSPGQGGVSPLHF; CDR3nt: TGTGCCAGCAGCCCGGGGCAGGGAGGGGTGTCACCCCTCCACTTT
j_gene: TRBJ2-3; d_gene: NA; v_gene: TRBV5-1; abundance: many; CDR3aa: CASMQGGGTDTQYF; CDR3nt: TGCGCCAGCATGCAGGGGGGCGGCACAGATACGCAGTATTTT
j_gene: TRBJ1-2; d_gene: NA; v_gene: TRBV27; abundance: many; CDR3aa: CASSLERSGGYTF; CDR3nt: TGTGCCAGCAGTTTAGAGCGATCCGGGGGCTACACCTTC
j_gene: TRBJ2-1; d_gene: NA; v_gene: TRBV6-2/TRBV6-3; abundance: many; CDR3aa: CASTPGEASYNEQFF; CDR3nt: TGTGCCAGCACCCCGGGGGAGGCCTCCTACAATGAGCAGTTCTTC
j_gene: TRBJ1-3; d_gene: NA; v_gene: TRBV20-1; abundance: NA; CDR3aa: CSATPPGPFSHLSGNTIYF; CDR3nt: TGCAGTGCTACCCCCCCGGGCCCTTTCAGCCACCTCTCTGGAAACACCATATATTTT
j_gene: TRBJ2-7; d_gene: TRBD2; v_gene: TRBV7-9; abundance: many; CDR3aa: CASNRWGTSGAYEQYF; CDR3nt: TGTGCCAGCAACCGCTGGGGGACTAGCGGGGCCTACGAGCAGTACTTC
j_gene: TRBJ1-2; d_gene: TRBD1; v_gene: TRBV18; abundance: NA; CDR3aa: CASSLDRAEGYTF; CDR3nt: TGTGCCAGCTCACTCGACAGGGCTGAGGGCTACACCTTC
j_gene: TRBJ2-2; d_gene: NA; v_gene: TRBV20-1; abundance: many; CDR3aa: CSARMVGGGNTGELFF; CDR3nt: TGCAGTGCTAGAATGGTGGGGGGTGGAAACACCGGGGAGCTGTTTTTT
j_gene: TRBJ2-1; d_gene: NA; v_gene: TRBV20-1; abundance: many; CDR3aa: CSAGRNNEQFF; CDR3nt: TGCAGTGCAGGCCGCAACAATGAGCAGTTCTTC
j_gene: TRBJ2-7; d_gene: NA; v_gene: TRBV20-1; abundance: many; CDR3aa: CSARDAAVLGPRTQYF; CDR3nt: TGCAGTGCTAGAGATGCGGCCGTACTAGGTCCTAGAACTCAGTACTTC
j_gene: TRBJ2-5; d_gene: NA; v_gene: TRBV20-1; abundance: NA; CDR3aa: CSVPKETQYF; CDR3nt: TGCAGTGTGCCGAAAGAGACCCAGTACTTC
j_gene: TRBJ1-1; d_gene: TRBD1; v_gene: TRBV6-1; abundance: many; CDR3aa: CASTDLPGTANEAFF; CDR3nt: TGTGCCAGCACCGACCTCCCAGGGACAGCTAATGAAGCTTTCTTT
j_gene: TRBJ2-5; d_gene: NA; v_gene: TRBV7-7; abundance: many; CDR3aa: CASSLALEETQYF; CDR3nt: TGTGCTAGCAGCTTAGCGCTAGAGGAGACCCAGTACTTC
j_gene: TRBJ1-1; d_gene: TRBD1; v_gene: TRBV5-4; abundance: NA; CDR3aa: CASGNRGRMNTEAFF; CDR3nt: TGTGCCAGCGGAAACAGGGGGCGGATGAACACTGAAGCTTTCTTT
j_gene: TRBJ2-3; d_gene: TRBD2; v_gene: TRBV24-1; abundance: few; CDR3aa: CATSDLGGRAADTQYF; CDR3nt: TGTGCCACCAGTGATTTGGGCGGGAGAGCTGCAGATACGCAGTATTTT
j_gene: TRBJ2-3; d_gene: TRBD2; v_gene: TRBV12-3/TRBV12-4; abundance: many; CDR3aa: CASSSVAGGLHHDTQYF; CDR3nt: TGTGCCAGCAGTTCCGTAGCGGGAGGCCTTCACCATGATACGCAGTATTTT
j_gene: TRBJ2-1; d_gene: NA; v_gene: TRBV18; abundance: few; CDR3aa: CASSPRTHNEQFF; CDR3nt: TGTGCCAGCTCACCGCGGACCCACAATGAGCAGTTCTTC